The 6 T cell receptor beta chains presented below share a single source sample, sequenced in a study of identical twins. TCRdb analysed the 5' RACE reads with MiXCR anew, one entry per CDR3 protein. In the table there are fewer than 900,000 distinct CDR3 sequences, 15% to 20% of which are singletons. The data also belong to a second study, concerning T cells expressing NK-cell markers.

The sample comprised PBMCs. These receptors all come from a woman aged 18-29 years in good health.

CDR3 loop: CASSQATRGNEQFF. CDR3 DNA: TGTGCCAGCTCACAGGCGACTAGAGGTAATGAGCAGTTCTTC. The chain carries TRBV18 and TRBJ2-1; the D gene is possibly TRBD2 (6 bases). V dropped 4 bases and J dropped 7 bases, with 14 bases sitting between them. Germline CDR1 KGHSH, CDR2 LQKENI. The CDR3 runs 14 residues.

This clonotype was observed a handful of times. The CDR3 DNA follows: TGTGCCAGCAGTTTAGTACCGTATCAGCCCCAGCATTTT. This gives the protein CASSLVPYQPQHF. The chain uses TRBV27 and TRBJ1-5; no firm D call. The CDR3 has 13 amino acids. The V gene's germline CDR1 is MNHEY and CDR2 SMNVEV (reference sequence). V lost 2 bases, J lost 5 bases, and 7 bases lay in between.

V is TRBV12-3 or TRBV12-4 and J is TRBJ2-7, with D uncertain. The CDR3 has 14 amino acids. Trimming shortened V by 3 bases and J by 6 bases, and 15 bases separated the two germline ends. The CDR3 region is CASSFDAGWGEQYF. CDR3 DNA sequence: TGTGCCAGCAGTTTTGACGCAGGCTGGGGCGAGCAGTACTTC.

CDR3 sequence reads: CSAPMAQGGRGGTDTQYF. The CDR3 bases are TGCAGTGCTCCTATGGCTCAGGGGGGTAGGGGGGGCACAGATACGCAGTATTTT. The J gene is TRBJ2-3, the V gene TRBV20-1, with a possible D match to TRBD1 (7 bases). Deletions cut 5 bases from V and 1 base from J, with 25 bases between. Germline CDR1 reads DFQATT; CDR2 reads SNEGSKA (reference sequence). CDR3 size: 18 residues.

The V and J genes are TRBV12-3 or TRBV12-4 and TRBJ2-7; TRBD2 matches 8 bases. The J segment lost 0 bases and the V segment lost 9 bases, leaving 4 bases of the junction unmatched. The CDR3 sequence is 13 residues long. CDR3: CASLTSDSYEQYF. The CDR3 nucleotides are TGTGCCAGTCTGACTAGCGACTCCTACGAGCAGTACTTC.

The chain combines TRBV12-3 or TRBV12-4 with TRBJ2-2; D is undetermined. The CDR3 totals 14 residues. V was trimmed by 7 bases and J by 1 base, leaving 10 bases between them. For the CDR3, the DNA is TGTGCCAGCAAGGGCCTTTTGAACACCGGGGAGCTGTTTTTT. Translated: CASKGLLNTGELFF.